This TCR beta chain emerged from a study of OX40 agonist ivuxolimab in advanced cancers. V was pared by 6 bases and J by 6 bases, with 9 bases between. The CDR3 loop spans 13 amino acids. The germline gives CDR1 MGHDK, CDR2 SYGVNS. With baseline, cycle 4 day 1, and cycle 7 day 1 as timepoints, blood was sampled. Data came from immunoSEQ multiplex PCR; TCRdb stores just in-frame clones and leaves some out. The table lists about 79,000 clones, about 88% of them singletons. The rearrangement links TRBV25-1 to TRBJ1-6; no clear D. This TCR came from an adult with an advanced solid tumor such as melanoma, head and neck, liver or kidney cancer. This specimen was CD4+ or CD8+ T cells sorted from blood, taken in a trial of the OX40 agonist ivuxolimab. CDR3 region: CASRGFVNSPLHF. The CDR3 region has the DNA TGTGCCAGCAGGGGGTTCGTTAATTCACCCCTCCACTTT.